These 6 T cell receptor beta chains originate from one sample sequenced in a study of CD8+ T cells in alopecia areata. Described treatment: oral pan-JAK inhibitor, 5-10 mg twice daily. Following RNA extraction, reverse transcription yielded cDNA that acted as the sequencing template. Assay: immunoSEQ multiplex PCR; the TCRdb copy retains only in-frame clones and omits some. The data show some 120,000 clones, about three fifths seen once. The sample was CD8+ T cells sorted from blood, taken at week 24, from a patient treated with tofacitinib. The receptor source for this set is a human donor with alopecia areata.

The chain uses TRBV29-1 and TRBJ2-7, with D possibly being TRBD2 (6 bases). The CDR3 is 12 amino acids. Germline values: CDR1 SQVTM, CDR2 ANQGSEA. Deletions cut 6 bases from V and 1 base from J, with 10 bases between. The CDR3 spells CSVGTGSYEQYF. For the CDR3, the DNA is TGCAGCGTCGGGACTGGGTCCTACGAGCAGTACTTC.

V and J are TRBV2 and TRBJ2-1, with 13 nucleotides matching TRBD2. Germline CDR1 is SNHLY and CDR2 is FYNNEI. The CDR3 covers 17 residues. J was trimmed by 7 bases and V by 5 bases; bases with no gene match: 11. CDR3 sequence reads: CASSKTSGGTLRNEQFF. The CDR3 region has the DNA TGTGCCAGCAGTAAGACTAGCGGGGGGACCCTGAGGAATGAGCAGTTCTTC.

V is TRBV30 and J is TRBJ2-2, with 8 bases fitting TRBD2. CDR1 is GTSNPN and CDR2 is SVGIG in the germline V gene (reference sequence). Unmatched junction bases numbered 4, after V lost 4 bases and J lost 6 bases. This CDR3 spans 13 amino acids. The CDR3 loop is CAWTAGGAGELFF. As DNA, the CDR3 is TGTGCCTGGACCGCCGGGGGGGCCGGGGAGCTGTTTTTT.

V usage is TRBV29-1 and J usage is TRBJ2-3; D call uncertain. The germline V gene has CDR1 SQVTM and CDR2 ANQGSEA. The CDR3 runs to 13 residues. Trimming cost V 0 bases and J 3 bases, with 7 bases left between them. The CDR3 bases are TGCAGCGTTGAAGATCTGGGTACAGATACGCAGTATTTT. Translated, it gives CSVEDLGTDTQYF.

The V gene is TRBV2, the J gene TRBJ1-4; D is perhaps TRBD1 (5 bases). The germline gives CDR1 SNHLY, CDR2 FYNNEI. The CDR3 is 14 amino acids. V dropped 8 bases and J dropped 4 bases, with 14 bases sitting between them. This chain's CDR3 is CASCAGRNNEKLFF. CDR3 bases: TGTGCCAGCTGTGCGGGACGGAATAATGAAAAACTGTTTTTT.

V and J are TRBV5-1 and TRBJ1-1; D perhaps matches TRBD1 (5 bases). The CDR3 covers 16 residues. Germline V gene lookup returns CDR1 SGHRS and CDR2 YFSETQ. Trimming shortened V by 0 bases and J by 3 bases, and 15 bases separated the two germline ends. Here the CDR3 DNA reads TGCGCCAGCAGCTTGGCCATAAGAGGGACGGACACTGAAGCTTTCTTT. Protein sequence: CASSLAIRGTDTEAFF.